Listed here are 28 T cell receptor beta chains from one sample, sequenced in a study of regulatory T cells in long-lasting Graves disease. iRepertoire HTBI primers and Arm-PCR of CDR3 regions built TCR beta libraries. MiXCR was run by TCRdb on the multiplex PCR reads, yielding one entry per CDR3 protein. This table has about 290,000 distinct CDR3 sequences, more than 20% appearing once. Time point specified: persistent/refractory GD, antithyroid drugs over 5 years with positive TRAb. From PBMCs, RNA was extracted and then used to make the TCR library. Sequencing was performed on peripheral blood mononuclear cells (PBMCs), taken when the disease was refractory, from a patient treated with antithyroid drugs. The source is a female donor with Graves disease.

The chain recombines TRBV3-1 with TRBJ2-7; D is perhaps TRBD2 (7 bases). The CDR3 runs 14 residues. The ends were cut back, 3 bases at V and 0 bases at J, with 9 bases in the middle. The germline V gene has CDR1 LGHDT and CDR2 YNNKEL (reference sequence). The CDR3 reads CASSHRGGSYEQYF. The DNA of the CDR3 is TGTGCCAGCAGCCATAGGGGGGGCTCCTACGAGCAGTACTTC.

This clonotype was detected many times. V usage is TRBV29-1 and J usage is TRBJ1-1, with 7 bases that match TRBD1. Looked up from germline, CDR1 is SQVTM and CDR2 is ANQGSEA. Trimming removed 3 bases from V and 4 bases from J; junction bases left unmatched: 5. The CDR3 sequence is 13 residues long. CDR3 loop: CSVDVSGGTEAFF. DNA of the CDR3: TGCAGCGTTGACGTGTCAGGGGGCACTGAAGCTTTCTTT.

This clonotype was counted ten times or more. This chain uses TRBV12-3 or TRBV12-4 with TRBJ2-5; 9 bases map to TRBD2. The trim removed 7 bases at V and 2 bases at J, leaving 20 bases unmatched. This CDR3 is built from 19 residues. The CDR3 DNA is TGTGCCAGCACCCGGGGGCCTAGCGGGATTAGTTGGCTACAAGAGACCCAGTACTTC. Its protein is CASTRGPSGISWLQETQYF.

In this sample, this clonotype turned up many times. V and J are TRBV7-2 and TRBJ2-5, with 10 bases matching TRBD2. CDR1 and CDR2 (germline): SGHTA, FQGNSA. V lost 6 bases, J lost 5 bases, and 6 bases stayed unmatched. CDR3 length: 14 residues. Here the CDR3 DNA reads TGTGCCAGCAGTATAGCGGGGGGCCTGGAGACCCAGTACTTC. Amino acid sequence: CASSIAGGLETQYF. Together with reference TRBV7-2 and TRBJ2-5, the CDR3 gives the full variable domain: GAGVSQSPSNKVTEKGKDVELRCDPISGHTALYWYRQSLGQGLEFLIYFQGNSAPDKSGLPSDRFSAERTGGSVSTLTIQRTQQEDSAVYLCASSIAGGLETQYFGPGTRLLVL.

This clonotype was found many times. The chain employs TRBV11-2 and TRBJ1-2, with a possible D match to TRBD1 (5 bases). This CDR3 is 15 amino acids long. Trimming left V 4 bases short and J 0 bases short, with 12 bases between. Looked up from germline, CDR1 is SGHAT and CDR2 is FQNNGV. The CDR3 nucleotides are TGTGCCAGCAGCTCCCGACAGAATCCTAACTATGGCTACACCTTC. Amino acids: CASSSRQNPNYGYTF.

This clonotype was counted at least ten times. The genes are TRBV18 and TRBJ1-5; D is perhaps TRBD1 (5 bases). V lost 2 bases to trimming and J lost 6 bases, with 14 bases between them. This CDR3 is 15 amino acids long. The germline V gene encodes CDR1 KGHSH and CDR2 LQKENI. CDR3 nucleotides: TGTGCCAGCTCACCATTCCAGGGTGAGGGTCAGCCCCAGCATTTT. The encoded protein is CASSPFQGEGQPQHF.

This clonotype was counted at least ten times. The chain is built from TRBV3-1 and TRBJ1-4; TRBD1 might be the D (5 bases). There are 16 residues in the CDR3. Germline CDR1 reads LGHDT; CDR2 reads YNNKEL (reference sequence). The ends were cut back, 3 bases at V and 4 bases at J, with 15 bases in the middle. CDR3 loop: CASSQDIGTLNEKLFF. Here the CDR3 DNA reads TGTGCCAGCAGCCAGGATATCGGGACCCTTAATGAAAAACTGTTTTTT.

In this sample, this clonotype turned up a few times. The chain couples TRBV27 to TRBJ2-1; D possibly uses TRBD1 or TRBD2 (6 bases each). This CDR3 has 15 residues. Germline CDR1 reads MNHEY; CDR2 reads SMNVEV (reference sequence). V lost 3 bases and J lost 2, with 11 bases in between. The CDR3 region is CASSFRGGTYNEQFF. DNA for the CDR3: TGTGCCAGCAGTTTCCGAGGGGGGACCTACAATGAGCAGTTCTTC.

This clonotype was observed a handful of times. The rearrangement links TRBV7-9 to TRBJ2-7, with 10 bases matching TRBD1. CDR1 SEHNR and CDR2 FQNEAQ come from the germline V gene (reference sequence). After removal of 10 bases from V and 0 bases from J, the junction contained 9 bases not matched to a gene. CDR3 size: 15 residues. The chain's CDR3 is CATRAGQGPSYEQYF. The DNA of the CDR3 is TGTGCCACCCGAGCGGGACAGGGGCCCTCCTACGAGCAGTACTTC.

This clonotype was counted many times. The chain employs TRBV24-1 and TRBJ1-2; D is possibly TRBD1 (5 bases). The CDR3 is made up of 16 amino acids. The V gene's germline CDR1 is KGHDR and CDR2 SFDVKD. V lost 3 bases and J 6 bases, leaving 19 bases between the germline ends. CDR3: CATSDGTDTRLDGYTF. The CDR3 coding sequence is TGTGCCACCAGTGATGGGACGGATACCCGGTTGGATGGCTACACCTTC.

In its sample, this clonotype was seen many times. The V call is TRBV7-2, the J call TRBJ2-5; TRBD2 agrees at 8 bases. The germline CDR1 and CDR2 sequences are SGHTA and FQGNSA. The CDR3 runs to 16 residues. V shed 5 bases, J shed 2 bases, and the junction held 10 bases outside the gene matches. The CDR3 region is CASSLLGSGAQETQYF. The CDR3 DNA is TGTGCCAGCAGCCTCCTCGGTAGCGGGGCACAAGAGACCCAGTACTTC.

J is TRBJ1-5 and V is TRBV5-5; a weak D match, TRBD1 (5 bases). V shed 2 bases and J shed 7 bases, with 13 bases lying between them. The CDR3 loop spans 14 amino acids. Germline lookup yields CDR1 SGHKS and CDR2 YYEKEE (reference sequence). CDR3 amino acids: CASSFRRGEQPQHF. DNA for the CDR3: TGTGCCAGCAGCTTTCGAAGGGGTGAACAGCCCCAGCATTTT.

The J gene is TRBJ2-5, the V gene TRBV6-2 or TRBV6-3; no clear D gene. V lost 4 bases to trimming and J lost 1 base, with 10 bases between them. CDR1 is MNHEY and CDR2 is SVGEGT in the germline V gene. The CDR3 sequence is 14 residues long. The CDR3, as DNA: TGTGCCAGCAGTTTGCTGGGCAGCCAAGAGACCCAGTACTTC. Amino acid sequence: CASSLLGSQETQYF.

This rearrangement joins TRBV27 to TRBJ2-3; unclear D gene. Germline values: CDR1 MNHEY, CDR2 SMNVEV (reference sequence). The CDR3 totals 13 residues. The V end lost 7 bases, the J end lost 2 bases, and 10 bases lay between the germline ends. The CDR3 protein is CASTAPYTDTQYF. CDR3 in DNA: TGTGCCAGCACAGCCCCGTACACAGATACGCAGTATTTT.

The chain uses TRBV4-2 and TRBJ1-2; D not resolved. Germline CDR1 and CDR2: LGHNA and YNFKEQ. The V end lost 1 base, the J end lost 5 bases, and 11 bases lay between the germline ends. The CDR3 totals 14 residues. Here the CDR3 reads CASSQGNNPYGYTF. The CDR3 bases are TGTGCCAGCAGCCAAGGTAACAATCCGTATGGCTACACCTTC.

This clonotype was observed a handful of times. The chain uses TRBV28 and TRBJ2-4; 8 bases match TRBD1. The junction had 6 bases not matched to a gene; V was cut back by 5 bases and J by 9 bases. The CDR3 has 13 residues. CDR1 is MDHEN and CDR2 is SYDVKM in the germline V gene. DNA of the CDR3: TGTGCCAGCAGTCCCGGACAGGGTGGCATTCAGTACTTC. Its translation is CASSPGQGGIQYF.

CDR3 in DNA: TGCGCCAGCAGCTTAGAGGCGGTACAAGAGACCCAGTACTTC. This sequence encodes CASSLEAVQETQYF. The V call is TRBV5-1, the J call TRBJ2-5, with no clear D. The V gene's germline CDR1 is SGHRS and CDR2 YFSETQ. The CDR3 runs to 14 residues. V lost 2 bases to trimming and J lost 2 bases, with 10 bases between them.

This clonotype was picked up many times. The chain recombines TRBV5-1 with TRBJ1-6; no firm D call. This CDR3 is 15 amino acids long. Per germline, CDR1 SGHRS and CDR2 YFSETQ. Trimming took 0 bases from V and 8 from J, leaving 12 bases between them. This CDR3 is CASSLAFVRDSPLHF. DNA for the CDR3: TGCGCCAGCAGCTTGGCTTTCGTCCGGGATTCACCCCTCCACTTT.

This clonotype has ten or more counts. V gene TRBV28 combines with J gene TRBJ1-5; D is undetermined. Trimming pared 5 bases from V and 7 bases from J, leaving 9 bases between. The CDR3 consists of 12 residues. Germline loops: CDR1 MDHEN, CDR2 SYDVKM. The CDR3 region is CASSATRQPQHF. CDR3 in DNA: TGTGCCAGCAGTGCAACTCGACAGCCCCAGCATTTT.

This clonotype has a count of ten or more. The rearrangement uses TRBV18 and TRBJ1-1, with D possibly being TRBD1 (5 bases). This CDR3 comprises 12 residues. CDR1 is KGHSH and CDR2 is LQKENI in the germline V gene. V shed 3 bases and J shed 7 bases, with 9 bases lying between them. CDR3 loop: CASSPGRNEAFF. Here the CDR3 DNA reads TGTGCCAGCTCACCGGGACGGAATGAAGCTTTCTTT.

Many counts were recorded for this clonotype. The J gene is TRBJ2-7, the V gene TRBV6-9; 12 bases map to TRBD2. This CDR3 contains 17 residues. Germline assignment: CDR1 MNHGY and CDR2 SVAAGI. V dropped 3 bases and J dropped 1; count of bases not matched to a gene: 7. CDR3 in amino acids: CASSYVGLAGRSYEQYF. The CDR3 DNA is TGTGCCAGCAGTTACGTCGGACTAGCGGGGAGGTCCTACGAGCAGTACTTC.

In this sample, this clonotype turned up many times. The gene calls are TRBV12-3 or TRBV12-4 and TRBJ1-1, with D maybe TRBD1 (5 bases). The CDR3 sequence is 13 residues long. V was clipped by 4 bases and J by 3 bases, with 9 bases between them. The CDR3 DNA reads as TGTGCCAGCAGTTCGGGGGGATACACTGAAGCTTTCTTT. Amino acid sequence: CASSSGGYTEAFF.

There are a few counts of this clonotype. The chain links TRBV29-1 to TRBJ1-1; tentative D call: TRBD1 (5 bases). Germline-derived CDR1 and CDR2 are SQVTM and ANQGSEA. V was trimmed by 4 bases and J by 9 bases, leaving 15 bases between them. The CDR3 length is 12 residues. This chain's CDR3 is CSVGKEGRKAFF. The CDR3 region has the DNA TGCAGCGTTGGTAAGGAGGGACGGAAAGCTTTCTTT.

This clonotype appeared many times. The chain couples TRBV12-3 or TRBV12-4 to TRBJ2-7; D is tentatively TRBD1 or TRBD2 (5 bases each). The ends were cut back, 8 bases at V and 0 bases at J, with 11 bases in the middle. The CDR3 has 13 residues. CDR3 in amino acids: CASRDASSYEQYF. CDR3 in DNA: TGTGCCAGCCGGGACGCGAGCTCCTACGAGCAGTACTTC.

The genes are TRBV12-3 or TRBV12-4 and TRBJ1-2, with no clear D. This CDR3 is built from 12 residues. V lost 6 bases, J lost 8 bases, and 13 bases lay in between. The CDR3 DNA reads TGTGCCAGCAGCCTTGACTCGGGGGGCTACACCTTC. It yields the protein CASSLDSGGYTF.

CDR3 DNA: TGTGCCAGCAGCCCTAGGGTGAGCTCCTACAATGAGCAGTTCTTC. This codes for CASSPRVSSYNEQFF. V usage is TRBV7-3 and J usage is TRBJ2-1; D call uncertain. The germline CDR1 and CDR2 sequences are SGHTA and FQGTGA. The V and J ends lost 5 bases and 0 bases respectively, with 11 bases between them. The CDR3 has 15 residues.

This clonotype has more than one count but fewer than ten. The V and J genes are TRBV11-2 and TRBJ1-5; the D is unclear. Germline V gene lookup returns CDR1 SGHAT and CDR2 FQNNGV. V shed 5 bases and J shed 0 bases, with 11 bases lying between them. CDR3 length: 15 amino acids. The CDR3 protein is CASSPSPYSNQPQHF. The CDR3 DNA follows: TGTGCCAGCAGCCCCTCACCCTATAGCAATCAGCCCCAGCATTTT.

The chain carries TRBV11-3 and TRBJ2-5; D is perhaps TRBD1 (6 bases). V gave up 4 bases and J gave up 0 bases, with 9 bases separating them. From germline, CDR1 is SGHNT and CDR2 YENEEA. The CDR3 contains 14 residues. This CDR3 reads CASSSGQHQETQYF. Written as DNA, the CDR3 is TGTGCCAGCAGCTCGGGACAACACCAAGAGACCCAGTACTTC.